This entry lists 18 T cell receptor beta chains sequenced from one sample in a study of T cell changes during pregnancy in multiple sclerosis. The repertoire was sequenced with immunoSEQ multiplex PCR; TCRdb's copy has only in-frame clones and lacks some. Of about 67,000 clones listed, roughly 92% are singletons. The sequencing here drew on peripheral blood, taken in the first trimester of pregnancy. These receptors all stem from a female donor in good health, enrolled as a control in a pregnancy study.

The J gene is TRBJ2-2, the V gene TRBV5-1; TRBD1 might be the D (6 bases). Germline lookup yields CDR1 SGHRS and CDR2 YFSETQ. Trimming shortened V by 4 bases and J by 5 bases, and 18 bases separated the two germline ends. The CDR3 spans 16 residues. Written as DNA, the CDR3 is TGCGCCAGCAGCCCACAACAGGGTATGGGAACCGGGGAGCTGTTTTTT. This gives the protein CASSPQQGMGTGELFF.

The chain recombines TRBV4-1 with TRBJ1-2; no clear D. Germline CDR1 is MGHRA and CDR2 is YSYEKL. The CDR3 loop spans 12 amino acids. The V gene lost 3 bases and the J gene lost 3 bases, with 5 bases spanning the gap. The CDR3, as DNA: TGCGCCAGCAGCCATGACTACTATGGCTACACCTTC. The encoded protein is CASSHDYYGYTF.

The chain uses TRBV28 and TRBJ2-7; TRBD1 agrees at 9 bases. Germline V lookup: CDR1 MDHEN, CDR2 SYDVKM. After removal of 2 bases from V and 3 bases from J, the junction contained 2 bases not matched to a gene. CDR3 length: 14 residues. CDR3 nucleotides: TGTGCCAGCAGTTTAGGGGGACAGGGCTACGAGCAGTACTTC. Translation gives CASSLGGQGYEQYF.

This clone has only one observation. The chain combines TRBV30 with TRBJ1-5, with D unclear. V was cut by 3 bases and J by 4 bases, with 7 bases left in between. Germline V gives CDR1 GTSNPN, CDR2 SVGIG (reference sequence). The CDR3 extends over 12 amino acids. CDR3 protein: CAWRHPNQPQHF. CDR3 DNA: TGTGCCTGGAGACATCCTAATCAGCCCCAGCATTTT.

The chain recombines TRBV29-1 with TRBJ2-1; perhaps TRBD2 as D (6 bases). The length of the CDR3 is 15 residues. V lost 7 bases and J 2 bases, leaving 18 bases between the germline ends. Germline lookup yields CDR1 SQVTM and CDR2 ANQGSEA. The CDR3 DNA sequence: TGCAGCGCGCTATTCGGGAGTTCCGCCTACAATGAGCAGTTCTTC. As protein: CSALFGSSAYNEQFF.

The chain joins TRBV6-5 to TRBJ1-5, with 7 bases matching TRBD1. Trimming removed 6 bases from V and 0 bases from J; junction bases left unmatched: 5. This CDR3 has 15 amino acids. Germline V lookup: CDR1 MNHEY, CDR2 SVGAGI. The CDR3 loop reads CASRPGGYSNQPQHF. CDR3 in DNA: TGTGCCAGCAGACCAGGGGGGTATAGCAATCAGCCCCAGCATTTT.

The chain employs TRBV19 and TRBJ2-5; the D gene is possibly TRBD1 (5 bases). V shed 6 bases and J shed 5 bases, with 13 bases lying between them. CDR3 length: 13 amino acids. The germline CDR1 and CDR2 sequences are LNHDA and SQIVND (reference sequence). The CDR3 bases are TGTGCCAGTAGAGGCCAGGGTGGCGAGACCCAGTACTTC. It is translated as CASRGQGGETQYF.

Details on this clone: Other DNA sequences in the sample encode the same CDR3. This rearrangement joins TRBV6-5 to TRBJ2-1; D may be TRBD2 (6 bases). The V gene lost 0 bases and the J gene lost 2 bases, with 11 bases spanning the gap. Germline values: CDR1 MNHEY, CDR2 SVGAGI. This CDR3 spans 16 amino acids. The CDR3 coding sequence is TGTGCCAGCAGTTACTCGACGGGAGAGGCCTACAATGAGCAGTTCTTC. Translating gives CASSYSTGEAYNEQFF.

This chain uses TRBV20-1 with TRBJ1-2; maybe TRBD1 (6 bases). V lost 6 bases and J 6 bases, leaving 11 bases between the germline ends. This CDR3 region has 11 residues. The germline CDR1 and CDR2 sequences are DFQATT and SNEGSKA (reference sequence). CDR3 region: CSARGWDGYTF. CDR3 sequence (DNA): TGCAGTGCGAGGGGGTGGGATGGCTACACCTTC.

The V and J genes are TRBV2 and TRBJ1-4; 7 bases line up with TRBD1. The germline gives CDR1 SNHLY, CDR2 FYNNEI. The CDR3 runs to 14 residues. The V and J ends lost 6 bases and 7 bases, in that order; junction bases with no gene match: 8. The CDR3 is CASRADRAGEKLFF. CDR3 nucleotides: TGTGCCAGCAGAGCAGACAGGGCAGGTGAAAAACTGTTTTTT.

CDR3 sequence reads: CAWSVLGQDFSGANVLTF. The CDR3 DNA reads TGTGCCTGGAGTGTACTGGGACAGGATTTCTCTGGGGCCAACGTCCTGACTTTC. The chain has TRBV30 and TRBJ2-6, with 8 bases matching TRBD1. CDR3 length: 18 amino acids. The trim removed 0 bases at V and 0 bases at J, leaving 7 bases unmatched. Germline CDR1 and CDR2: GTSNPN and SVGIG (reference sequence). The full variable domain, with the rest looked up from reference TRBV30 and TRBJ2-6, is SQTIHQWPATLVQPVGSPLSLECTVEGTSNPNLYWYRQAAGRGLQLLFYSVGIGQISSEVPQNLSASRPQDRQFILSSKKLLLSDSGFYLCAWSVLGQDFSGANVLTFGAGSRLTVL.

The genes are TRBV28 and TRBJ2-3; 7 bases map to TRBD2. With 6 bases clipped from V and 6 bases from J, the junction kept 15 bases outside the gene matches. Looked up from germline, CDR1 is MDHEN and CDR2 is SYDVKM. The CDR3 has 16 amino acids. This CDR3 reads CASSSPGLRGGDTQYF. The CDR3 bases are TGTGCCAGCAGCTCCCCCGGATTGAGGGGAGGGGATACGCAGTATTTT.

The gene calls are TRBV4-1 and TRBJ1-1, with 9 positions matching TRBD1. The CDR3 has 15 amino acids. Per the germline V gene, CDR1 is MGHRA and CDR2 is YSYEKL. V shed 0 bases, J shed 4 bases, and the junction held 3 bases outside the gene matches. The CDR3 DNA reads TGCGCCAGCAGCCAAGAAGACAGGGGGGCCACTGAAGCTTTCTTT. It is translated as CASSQEDRGATEAFF.

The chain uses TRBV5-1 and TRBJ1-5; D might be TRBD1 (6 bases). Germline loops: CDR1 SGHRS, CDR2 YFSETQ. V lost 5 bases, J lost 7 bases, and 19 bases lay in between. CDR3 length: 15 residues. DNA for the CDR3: TGCGCCAGCAGAGAAACGGACAGCCCAGGACAGCCCCAGCATTTT. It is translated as CASRETDSPGQPQHF.

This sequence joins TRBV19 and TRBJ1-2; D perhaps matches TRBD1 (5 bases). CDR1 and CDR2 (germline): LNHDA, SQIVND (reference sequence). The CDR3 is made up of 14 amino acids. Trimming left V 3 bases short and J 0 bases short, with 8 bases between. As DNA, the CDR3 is TGTGCCAGTAGTATCAAGACAGCTAACTATGGCTACACCTTC. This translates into CASSIKTANYGYTF. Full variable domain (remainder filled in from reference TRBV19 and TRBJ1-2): DGGITQSPKYLFRKEGQNVTLSCEQNLNHDAMYWYRQDPGQGLRLIYYSQIVNDFQKGDIAEGYSVSREKKESFPLTVTSAQKNPTAFYLCASSIKTANYGYTFGSGTRLTVV.

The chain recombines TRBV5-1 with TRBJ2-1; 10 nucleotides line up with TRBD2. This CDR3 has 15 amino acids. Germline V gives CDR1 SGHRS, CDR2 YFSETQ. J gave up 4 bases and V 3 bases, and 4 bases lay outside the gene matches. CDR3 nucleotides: TGCGCCAGCAGCTACCTAGCGGGGGAATACAATGAGCAGTTCTTC. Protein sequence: CASSYLAGEYNEQFF. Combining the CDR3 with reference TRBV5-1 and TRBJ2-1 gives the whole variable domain KAGVTQTPRYLIKTRGQQVTLSCSPISGHRSVSWYQQTPGQGLQFLFEYFSETQRNKGNFPGRFSGRQFSNSRSEMNVSTLELGDSALYLCASSYLAGEYNEQFFGPGTRLTVL.

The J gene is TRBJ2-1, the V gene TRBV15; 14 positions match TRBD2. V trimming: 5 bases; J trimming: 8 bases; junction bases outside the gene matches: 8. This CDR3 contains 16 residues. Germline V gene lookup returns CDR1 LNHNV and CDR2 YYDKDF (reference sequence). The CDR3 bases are TGTGCCACCAGCGAGCCGGGACTAGCGGGAGTTTATGAGCAGTTCTTC. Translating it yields CATSEPGLAGVYEQFF.

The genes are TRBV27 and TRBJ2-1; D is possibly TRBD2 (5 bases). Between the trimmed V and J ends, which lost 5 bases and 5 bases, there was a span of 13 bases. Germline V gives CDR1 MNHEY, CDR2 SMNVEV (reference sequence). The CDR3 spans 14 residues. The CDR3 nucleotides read TGTGCCAGCAGTCTGAGGACTTCGGACAATGAGCAGTTCTTC. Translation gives CASSLRTSDNEQFF.